This T cell receptor (beta chain) came from a study of blood T cells in healthy people across ages. This clonotype was detected only a few times. Germline lookup yields CDR1 SGHTA and CDR2 FQGNSA. V lost 2 bases and J lost 0, with 13 bases in between. The CDR3 contains 16 residues. Primed by a sample-barcoded 5' primer and a J-beta primer mix, a second PCR proceeded for roughly 7 to 11 cycles. A single record per CDR3 protein comes from TCRdb applying MiXCR to the 5' RACE reads. This table has some 940,000 distinct CDR3 sequences, roughly 29% appearing once. These data are also associated with another study on T cells of mothers and their children.

The J gene is TRBJ1-2, the V gene TRBV7-2, with a weak D call TRBD1 (6 bases). Sequenced: blood. This receptor was taken from a woman aged 35 to 49 in good health. The CDR3 reads CASSLTGNAANYGYTF. The DNA of the CDR3 is TGTGCCAGCAGCTTAACAGGGAACGCGGCTAACTATGGCTACACCTTC.